Described below is a single TCR beta chain sequence and its context. This sample was taken from a study of blood T cell repertoires in COVID-19. Study overall: The samples span acute and convalescent COVID-19 from the United States, Italy and Spain. PBMCs, B-cell-depleted T cells, or T cells provided the cDNA or gDNA that made up the material.

The CDR3 runs 12 residues. Germline V CDR1 and CDR2: KGHDR, SFDVKD. Trimming shortened V by 6 bases and J by 3 bases, and 5 bases separated the two germline ends. Authors' data handling: The authors estimated nucleated cell counts from reference gene primer amplification. Data came from immunoSEQ multiplex PCR; TCRdb stores just in-frame clones and leaves some out. The V and J calls and clone size were taken over from that table, and D and trimming were inferred from the DNA. The sample has about 28,000 clones; over 75% are singletons. The chain recombines TRBV24-1 with TRBJ2-1, with D perhaps matching TRBD1 (5 bases). The sample was peripheral blood. The receptor's source is a man aged 70 or older with active COVID-19. The CDR3 is CATSQGYNEQFF. Written as DNA, the CDR3 is TGTGCCACCAGTCAGGGCTACAATGAGCAGTTCTTC.